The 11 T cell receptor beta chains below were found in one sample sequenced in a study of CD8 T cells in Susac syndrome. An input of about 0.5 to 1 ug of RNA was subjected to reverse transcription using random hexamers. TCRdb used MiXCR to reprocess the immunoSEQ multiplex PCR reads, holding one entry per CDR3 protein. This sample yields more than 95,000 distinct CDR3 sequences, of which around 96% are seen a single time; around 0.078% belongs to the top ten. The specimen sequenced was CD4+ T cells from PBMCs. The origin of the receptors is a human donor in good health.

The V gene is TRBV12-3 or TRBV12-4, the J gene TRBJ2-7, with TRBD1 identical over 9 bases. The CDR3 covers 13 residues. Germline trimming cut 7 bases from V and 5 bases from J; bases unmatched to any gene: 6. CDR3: CASIRTGVNEQYF. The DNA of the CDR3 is TGTGCCAGCATCAGGACAGGGGTAAACGAGCAGTACTTC.

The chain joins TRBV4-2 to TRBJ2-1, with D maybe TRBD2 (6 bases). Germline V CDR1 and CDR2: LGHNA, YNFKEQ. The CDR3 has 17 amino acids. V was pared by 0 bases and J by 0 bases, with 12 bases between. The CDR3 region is CASSQDRATSSYNEQFF. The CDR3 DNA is TGTGCCAGCAGCCAAGATAGAGCGACTAGCTCCTACAATGAGCAGTTCTTC.

The chain's CDR3 is CSVWEGMNTEAFF. For the CDR3, the DNA is TGCAGCGTTTGGGAGGGGATGAACACTGAAGCTTTCTTT. The V gene is TRBV29-1, the J gene TRBJ1-1, with D maybe TRBD1 (5 bases). Looked up from germline, CDR1 is SQVTM and CDR2 is ANQGSEA. This CDR3 is 13 amino acids long. Trimming shortened V by 5 bases and J by 0 bases, and 10 bases separated the two germline ends.

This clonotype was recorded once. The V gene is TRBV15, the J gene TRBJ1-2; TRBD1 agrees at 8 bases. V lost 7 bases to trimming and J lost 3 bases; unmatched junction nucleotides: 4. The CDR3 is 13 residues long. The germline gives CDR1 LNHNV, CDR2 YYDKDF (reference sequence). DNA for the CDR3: TGTGCCACCAACCCGACAGGGGACTATGGCTACACCTTC. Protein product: CATNPTGDYGYTF.

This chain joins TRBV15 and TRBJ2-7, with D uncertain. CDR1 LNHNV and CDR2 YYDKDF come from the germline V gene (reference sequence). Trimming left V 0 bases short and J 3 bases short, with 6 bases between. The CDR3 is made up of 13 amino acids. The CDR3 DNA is TGTGCCACCAGCAGAGATGTAGGCTACGAGCAGTACTTC. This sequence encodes CATSRDVGYEQYF.

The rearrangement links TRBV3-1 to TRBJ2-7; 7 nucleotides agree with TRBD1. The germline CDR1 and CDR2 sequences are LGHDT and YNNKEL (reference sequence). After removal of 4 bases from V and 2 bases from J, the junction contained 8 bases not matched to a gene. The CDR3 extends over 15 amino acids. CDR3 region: CASSPGTDPTYEQYF. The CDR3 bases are TGTGCCAGCAGCCCTGGGACAGACCCTACCTACGAGCAGTACTTC.

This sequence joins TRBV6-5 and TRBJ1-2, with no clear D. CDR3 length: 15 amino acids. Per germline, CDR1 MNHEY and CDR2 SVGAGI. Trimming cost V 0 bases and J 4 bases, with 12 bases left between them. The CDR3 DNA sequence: TGTGCCAGCAGTTACTCTTCTCCAGTAACCTATGGCTACACCTTC. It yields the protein CASSYSSPVTYGYTF.

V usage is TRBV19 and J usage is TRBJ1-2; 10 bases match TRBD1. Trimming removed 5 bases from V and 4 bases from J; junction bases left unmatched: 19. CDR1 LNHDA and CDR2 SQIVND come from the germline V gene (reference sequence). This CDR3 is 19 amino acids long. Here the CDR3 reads CASSLNAGTGEARFYGYTF. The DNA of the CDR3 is TGTGCCAGTAGTCTGAACGCCGGGACAGGGGAGGCCCGATTCTATGGCTACACCTTC.

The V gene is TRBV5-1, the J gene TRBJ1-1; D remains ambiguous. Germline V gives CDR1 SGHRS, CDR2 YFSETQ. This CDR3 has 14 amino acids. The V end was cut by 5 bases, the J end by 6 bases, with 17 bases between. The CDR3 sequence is CASRQSGLGPEAFF. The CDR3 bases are TGCGCCAGCAGACAAAGTGGATTGGGTCCTGAAGCTTTCTTT.

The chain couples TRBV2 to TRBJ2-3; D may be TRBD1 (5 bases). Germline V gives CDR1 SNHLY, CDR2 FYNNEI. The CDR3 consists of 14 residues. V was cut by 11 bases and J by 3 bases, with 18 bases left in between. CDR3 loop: CASDRRIKTDTQYF. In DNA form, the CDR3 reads TGTGCCTCTGACAGAAGGATTAAAACAGATACGCAGTATTTT.

The CDR3 is CASSVSRAWAFF. The CDR3 DNA is TGTGCCAGCAGCGTTAGCAGGGCTTGGGCTTTCTTT. This chain joins TRBV7-2 and TRBJ1-1; tentatively, D is TRBD1 (5 bases). There are 12 residues in the CDR3. Trimming removed 5 bases at V and 11 bases at J, with 15 bases between. Per germline, CDR1 SGHTA and CDR2 FQGNSA.